These 14 T cell receptor beta chains were sequenced from one sample in a study of CD8+ T cells in alopecia areata. Treatment of the sample: oral pan-JAK inhibitor, 5-10 mg twice daily. TCR sequencing used cDNA made by reverse transcription of extracted RNA. The repertoire was sequenced with immunoSEQ multiplex PCR; TCRdb's copy has only in-frame clones and lacks some. The data show over 120,000 clones, around half seen once. This specimen consisted of CD8+ T cells sorted from blood, obtained at week 4, from a patient treated with tofacitinib. These TCRs come from a human donor with alopecia areata.

This chain uses TRBV7-9 with TRBJ1-2; perhaps TRBD1 as D (5 bases). Germline-derived CDR1 and CDR2 are SEHNR and FQNEAQ (reference sequence). V lost 5 bases and J lost 7, with 11 bases in between. The CDR3 is made up of 12 amino acids. This CDR3 reads CASSPEGSGYTF. CDR3 in DNA: TGTGCCAGCAGCCCAGAGGGGAGTGGCTACACCTTC.

J is TRBJ2-7 and V is TRBV7-9; no definite D call. Germline V gene lookup returns CDR1 SEHNR and CDR2 FQNEAQ (reference sequence). The CDR3 has 14 residues. Trimming took off 7 bases at V and 3 bases at J, with 16 bases between the two ends. CDR3 nucleotide sequence: TGTGCCAGCACCTTGATAAGGACCGACTACGAGCAGTACTTC. Amino acids: CASTLIRTDYEQYF.

This clone was found a few times. The chain uses TRBV19 and TRBJ2-2, with D maybe TRBD2 (5 bases). V was cut by 7 bases and J by 7 bases, with 10 bases left in between. Germline V gives CDR1 LNHDA, CDR2 SQIVND (reference sequence). CDR3 length equals 12 residues. CDR3 in DNA: TGTGCCAGTAAGATGGGAGACGGGGAGCTGTTTTTT. It is translated as CASKMGDGELFF.

The chain recombines TRBV29-1 with TRBJ2-7; D is uncertain. The CDR3 contains 13 residues. V was shortened by 0 bases and J by 0 bases, with 6 bases between the two germline ends. The germline V gene encodes CDR1 SQVTM and CDR2 ANQGSEA. Written as DNA, the CDR3 is TGCAGCGTTGAAGAGGCGCGCTCCTACGAGCAGTACTTC. Translation gives CSVEEARSYEQYF.

This chain uses TRBV5-1 with TRBJ2-5; 8 bases match TRBD1. J gave up 4 bases and V 4 bases, and 9 bases lay outside the gene matches. Germline CDR1 and CDR2: SGHRS and YFSETQ. The CDR3 extends over 15 amino acids. CDR3 amino acids: CASSPRTGLGETQYF. The CDR3 region has the DNA TGCGCCAGCAGCCCACGGACAGGGTTGGGAGAGACCCAGTACTTC.

V is TRBV11-2 and J is TRBJ2-2; D remains ambiguous. This CDR3 spans 10 amino acids. The germline V gene encodes CDR1 SGHAT and CDR2 FQNNGV. Deletions cut 8 bases from V and 7 bases from J, with 5 bases between. The CDR3: CASSGGELFF. The CDR3 coding sequence is TGTGCCAGCTCGGGCGGGGAGCTGTTTTTT.

The rearrangement links TRBV27 to TRBJ2-7; tentatively, D is TRBD2 (5 bases). The CDR3 is 12 residues long. V was shortened by 6 bases and J by 1 base, with 7 bases between the two germline ends. Per the germline V gene, CDR1 is MNHEY and CDR2 is SMNVEV (reference sequence). CDR3 nucleotides: TGTGCCAGCAGCACGGGATCCTACGAGCAGTACTTC. Its translation: CASSTGSYEQYF.

This clone has just a few counts. The sample carries other DNA sequences with the same CDR3. This chain uses TRBV29-1 with TRBJ1-1; D uncertain. Germline V CDR1 and CDR2: SQVTM, ANQGSEA. Trimming took off 1 base at V and 1 base at J, with 4 bases between the two ends. CDR3 length: 12 residues. CDR3 region: CSVEGGNTEAFF. Here the CDR3 DNA reads TGCAGCGTTGAAGGTGGGAACACTGAAGCTTTCTTT. Together with reference TRBV29-1 and TRBJ1-1, the CDR3 gives the full variable domain: SAVISQKPSRDICQRGTSLTIQCQVDSQVTMMFWYRQQPGQSLTLIATANQGSEATYESGFVIDKFPISRPNLTFSTLTVSNMSPEDSSIYLCSVEGGNTEAFFGQGTRLTVV.

V gene TRBV9 combines with J gene TRBJ1-2, with 11 bases lining up with TRBD1. V lost 3 bases and J lost 8; bases outside the gene matches: 9. The CDR3 has 15 residues. Germline CDR1 and CDR2: SGDLS and YYNGEE. CDR3 sequence: CASSAVGTGGGGYTF. CDR3 bases: TGTGCCAGCAGCGCAGTAGGGACAGGGGGTGGAGGCTACACCTTC.

This chain links TRBV10-3 with TRBJ1-5; D is perhaps TRBD1 (6 bases). Germline CDR1 is ENHRY and CDR2 is SYGVKD. This CDR3 has 14 residues. Between the trimmed V and J ends, which lost 5 bases and 4 bases, there was a span of 12 bases. This CDR3 reads CAISPPGVNQPQHF. CDR3 sequence (DNA): TGTGCCATCAGTCCCCCAGGGGTGAATCAGCCCCAGCATTTT.

The chain uses TRBV27 and TRBJ1-5, with D perhaps matching TRBD1 (5 bases). The germline CDR1 and CDR2 sequences are MNHEY and SMNVEV (reference sequence). The ends were cut back, 4 bases at V and 1 base at J, with 5 bases in the middle. The CDR3 extends over 13 amino acids. In nucleotides, the CDR3 is TGTGCCAGCAGTTGGGACAGCAATCAGCCCCAGCATTTT. Translation gives CASSWDSNQPQHF.

The chain links TRBV30 to TRBJ2-5; D ambiguous. The CDR3 runs to 12 residues. The germline V gene encodes CDR1 GTSNPN and CDR2 SVGIG (reference sequence). V lost 2 bases to trimming and J lost 4 bases, with 8 bases between them. The CDR3 nucleotides are TGTGCCTGGAGTCCCATTTTAGAGACCCAGTACTTC. As protein: CAWSPILETQYF.

This chain joins TRBV13 and TRBJ2-5, with D maybe TRBD2 (6 bases). CDR1 and CDR2 from the germline V gene are PRHDT and FYEKMQ (reference sequence). The V end was cut by 0 bases, the J end by 5 bases, with 10 bases between. The CDR3 is 14 residues long. CDR3 in DNA: TGTGCCAGCAGCTTAGGTTCTAGCGTGGAGACCCAGTACTTC. Translation gives CASSLGSSVETQYF.

This chain uses TRBV29-1 with TRBJ1-3; the D gene is possibly TRBD1 (5 bases). Germline values: CDR1 SQVTM, CDR2 ANQGSEA. The CDR3 sequence is 16 residues long. V lost 5 bases, J lost 0 bases, and 17 bases lay in between. In DNA form, the CDR3 reads TGCAGCGTTCAGGGTCACTCTGGGAGCTCTGGAAACACCATATATTTT. Its protein is CSVQGHSGSSGNTIYF. Variable domain in full (rest from reference TRBV29-1 and TRBJ1-3): SAVISQKPSRDICQRGTSLTIQCQVDSQVTMMFWYRQQPGQSLTLIATANQGSEATYESGFVIDKFPISRPNLTFSTLTVSNMSPEDSSIYLCSVQGHSGSSGNTIYFGEGSWLTVV.